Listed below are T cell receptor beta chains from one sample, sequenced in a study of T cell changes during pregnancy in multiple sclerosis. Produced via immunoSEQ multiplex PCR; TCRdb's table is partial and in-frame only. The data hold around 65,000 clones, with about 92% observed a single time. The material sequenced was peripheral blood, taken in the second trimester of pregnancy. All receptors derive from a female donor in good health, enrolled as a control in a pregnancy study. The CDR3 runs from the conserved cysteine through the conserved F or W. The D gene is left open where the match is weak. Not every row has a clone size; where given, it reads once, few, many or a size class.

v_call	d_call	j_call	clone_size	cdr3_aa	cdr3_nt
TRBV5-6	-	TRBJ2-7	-	CASTLLESLGEQYF	TGTGCCAGCACGCTCCTCGAGTCCCTCGGGGAGCAGTACTTC
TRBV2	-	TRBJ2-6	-	CASSEGARGPSGANVLTF	TGTGCCAGCAGTGAGGGGGCCAGGGGACCCTCTGGGGCCAACGTCCTGACTTTC
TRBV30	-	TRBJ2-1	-	CAWTPTAMLYNEQFF	TGTGCCTGGACCCCGACAGCGATGTTATACAATGAGCAGTTCTTC
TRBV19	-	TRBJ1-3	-	CASSIGDRFFSGNTIYF	TGTGCCAGTAGTATTGGCGACAGGTTCTTCTCTGGAAACACCATATATTTT
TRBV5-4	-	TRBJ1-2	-	CASSPPDDKAASNYGYTF	TGTGCCAGCAGCCCCCCCGATGACAAAGCAGCTTCCAACTATGGCTACACCTTC
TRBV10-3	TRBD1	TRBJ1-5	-	CAISGQGENQPQHF	TGTGCCATCAGTGGGCAGGGGGAGAATCAGCCCCAGCATTTT
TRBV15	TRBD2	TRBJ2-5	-	CATDQGGYQETQYF	TGTGCCACCGACCAGGGAGGGTACCAAGAGACCCAGTACTTC
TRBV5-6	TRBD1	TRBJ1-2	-	CASSSRTGLYGYTF	TGTGCCAGCAGCTCCAGGACAGGCCTCTATGGCTACACCTTC
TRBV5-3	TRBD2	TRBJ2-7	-	CARSSSGTSDYYEQYF	TGTGCCAGAAGCTCGTCCGGGACTAGCGACTACTACGAGCAGTACTTC
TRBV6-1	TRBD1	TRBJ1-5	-	CASATGTASNQPQHF	TGTGCCAGCGCTACTGGGACAGCATCCAATCAGCCCCAGCATTTT
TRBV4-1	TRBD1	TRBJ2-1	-	CASSRRQGQPYNEQFF	TGCGCCAGCAGCCGCAGACAGGGACAACCCTACAATGAGCAGTTCTTC
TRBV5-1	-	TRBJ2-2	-	CASSLAPTVNTGELFF	TGCGCCAGCAGCTTGGCCCCCACAGTGAACACCGGGGAGCTGTTTTTT
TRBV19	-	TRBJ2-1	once	CASSIRVWLISRNEQFF	TGTGCCAGTAGTATCCGGGTGTGGCTCATTTCGAGGAATGAGCAGTTCTTC
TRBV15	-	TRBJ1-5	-	CATSRDHNQPQHF	TGTGCCACCAGCAGAGACCACAATCAGCCCCAGCATTTT
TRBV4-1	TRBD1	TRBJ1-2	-	CASSQDGTGGALYGYTF	TGCGCCAGCAGCCAAGATGGGACAGGGGGCGCTCTCTATGGCTACACCTTC
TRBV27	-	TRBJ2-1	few	CASGNLDLNGRGNEQFF	TGTGCCAGCGGGAATCTGGACTTGAACGGGAGAGGAAATGAGCAGTTCTTC
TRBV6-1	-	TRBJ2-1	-	CASTVRGGAYNEQFF	TGTGCCAGCACCGTGAGGGGGGGGGCTTACAATGAGCAGTTCTTC
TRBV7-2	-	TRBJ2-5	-	CASSLEATSETQYF	TGTGCCAGCAGCTTAGAGGCGACTAGTGAGACCCAGTACTTC
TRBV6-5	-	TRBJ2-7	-	CASSYSGRQIEQYF	TGTGCCAGCAGTTACTCCGGGAGACAAATCGAGCAGTACTTC
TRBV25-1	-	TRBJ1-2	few	CASSEQEWAGYTF	TGTGCCAGCAGTGAACAGGAATGGGCTGGCTACACCTTC
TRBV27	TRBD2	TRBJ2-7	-	CASSPLTAGAYEQYF	TGTGCCAGCAGTCCCCTCACTGCGGGGGCCTACGAGCAGTACTTC
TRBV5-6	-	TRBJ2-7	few	CASSLPGAGEQYF	TGTGCCAGCAGCTTGCCGGGAGCCGGCGAGCAGTACTTC
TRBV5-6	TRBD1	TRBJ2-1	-	CASSLASTGFEQFF	TGTGCCAGCAGCTTGGCGTCGACAGGGTTTGAGCAGTTCTTC
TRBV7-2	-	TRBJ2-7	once	CASSLDLRLTLPYEQYF	TGTGCCAGCAGCTTAGATTTGCGACTTACGCTACCGTACGAGCAGTACTTC
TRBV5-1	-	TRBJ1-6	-	CASSLVAGTYNSPLHF	TGCGCCAGCAGCTTGGTAGCGGGCACCTATAATTCACCCCTCCACTTT
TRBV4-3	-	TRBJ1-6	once	CASSQDEGRPLHF	TGCGCCAGCAGCCAAGATGAGGGAAGACCCCTCCACTTT
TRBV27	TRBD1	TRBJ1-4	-	CASSYWIAGGSVKLFF	TGTGCCAGCAGTTACTGGATCGCAGGGGGGTCGGTAAAACTGTTTTTT
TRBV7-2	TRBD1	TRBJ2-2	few	CASRQGDYTGELFF	TGTGCCAGCAGACAGGGGGACTACACCGGGGAGCTGTTTTTT